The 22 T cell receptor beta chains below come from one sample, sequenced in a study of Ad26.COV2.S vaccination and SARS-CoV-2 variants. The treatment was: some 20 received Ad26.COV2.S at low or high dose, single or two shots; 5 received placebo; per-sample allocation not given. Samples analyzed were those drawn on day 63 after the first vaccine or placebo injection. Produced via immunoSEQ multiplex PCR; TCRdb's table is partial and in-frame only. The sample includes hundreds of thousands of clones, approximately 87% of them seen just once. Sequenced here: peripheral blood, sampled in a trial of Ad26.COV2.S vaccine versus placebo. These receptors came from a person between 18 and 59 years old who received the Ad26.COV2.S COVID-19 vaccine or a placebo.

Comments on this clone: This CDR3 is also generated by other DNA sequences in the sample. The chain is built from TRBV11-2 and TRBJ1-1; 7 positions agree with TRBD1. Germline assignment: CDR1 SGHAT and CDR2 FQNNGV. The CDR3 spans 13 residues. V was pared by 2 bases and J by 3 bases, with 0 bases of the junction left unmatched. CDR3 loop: CASSLTGDTEAFF. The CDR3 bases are TGTGCCAGCAGCTTAACAGGGGACACTGAAGCTTTCTTT.

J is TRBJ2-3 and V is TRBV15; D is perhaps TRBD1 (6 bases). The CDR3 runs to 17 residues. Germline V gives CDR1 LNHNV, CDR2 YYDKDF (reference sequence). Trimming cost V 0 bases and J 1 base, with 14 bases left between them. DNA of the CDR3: TGTGCCACCAGCAGAGAACTGGCAGGGGTGGGCACAGATACGCAGTATTTT. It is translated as CATSRELAGVGTDTQYF.

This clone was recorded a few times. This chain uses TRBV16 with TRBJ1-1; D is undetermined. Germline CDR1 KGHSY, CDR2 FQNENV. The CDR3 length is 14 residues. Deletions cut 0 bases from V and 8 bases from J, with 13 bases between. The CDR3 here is CASSQSRMVPEAFF. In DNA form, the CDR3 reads TGTGCCAGCAGCCAATCGAGAATGGTTCCCGAAGCTTTCTTT.

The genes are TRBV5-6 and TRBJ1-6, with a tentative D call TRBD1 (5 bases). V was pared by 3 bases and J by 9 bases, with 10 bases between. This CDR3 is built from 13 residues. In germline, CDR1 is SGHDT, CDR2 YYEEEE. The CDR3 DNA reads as TGTGCCAGCAGCTCGCCAGGGACTTCACCCCTCCACTTT. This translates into CASSSPGTSPLHF.

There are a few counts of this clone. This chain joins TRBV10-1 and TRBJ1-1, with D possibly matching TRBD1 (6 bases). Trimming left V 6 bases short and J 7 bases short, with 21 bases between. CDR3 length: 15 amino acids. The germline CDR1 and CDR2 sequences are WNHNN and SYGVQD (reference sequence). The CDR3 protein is CASRMGGPGDREAFF. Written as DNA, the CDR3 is TGCGCCAGCAGGATGGGTGGGCCAGGGGATCGTGAAGCTTTCTTT.

CDR3 in amino acids: CASSRHTDSPLHF. DNA for the CDR3: TGTGCCAGCAGTCGGCACACGGATTCACCCCTCCACTTT. The chain is built from TRBV11-2 and TRBJ1-6; no clear D gene. The V and J ends lost 6 bases and 8 bases respectively, with 11 bases between them. Germline V gene data show CDR1 as SGHAT and CDR2 as FQNNGV. The CDR3 is 13 amino acids.

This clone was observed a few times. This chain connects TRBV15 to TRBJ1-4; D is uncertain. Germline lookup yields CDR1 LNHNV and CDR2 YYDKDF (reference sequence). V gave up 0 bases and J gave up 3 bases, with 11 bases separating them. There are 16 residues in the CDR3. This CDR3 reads CATSRDRGTSNEKLFF. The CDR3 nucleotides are TGTGCCACCAGCAGAGATCGTGGCACTTCTAATGAAAAACTGTTTTTT.

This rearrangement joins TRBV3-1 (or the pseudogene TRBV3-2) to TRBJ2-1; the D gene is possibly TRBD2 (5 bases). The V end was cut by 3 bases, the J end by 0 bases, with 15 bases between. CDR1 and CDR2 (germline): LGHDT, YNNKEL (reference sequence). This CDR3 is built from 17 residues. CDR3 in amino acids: CASSHLGLGSSYNEQFF. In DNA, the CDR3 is TGTGCCAGCAGCCATTTGGGTTTAGGGAGCTCCTACAATGAGCAGTTCTTC.

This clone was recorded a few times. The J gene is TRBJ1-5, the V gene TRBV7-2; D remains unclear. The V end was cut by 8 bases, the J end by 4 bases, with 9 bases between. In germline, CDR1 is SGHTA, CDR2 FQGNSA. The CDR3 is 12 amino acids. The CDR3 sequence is CASGEGNQPQHF. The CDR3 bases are TGTGCCAGCGGGGAGGGAAATCAGCCCCAGCATTTT.

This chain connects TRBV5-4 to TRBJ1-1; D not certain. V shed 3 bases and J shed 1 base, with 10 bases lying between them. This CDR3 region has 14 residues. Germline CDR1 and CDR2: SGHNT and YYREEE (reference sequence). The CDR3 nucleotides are TGTGCCAGCAGCTCCCCAGCCAGGAACACTGAAGCTTTCTTT. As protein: CASSSPARNTEAFF.

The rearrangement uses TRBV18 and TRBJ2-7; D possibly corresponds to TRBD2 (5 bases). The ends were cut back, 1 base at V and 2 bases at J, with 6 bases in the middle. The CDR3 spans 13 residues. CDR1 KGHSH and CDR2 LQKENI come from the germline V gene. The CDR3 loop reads CASSPQGAYEQYF. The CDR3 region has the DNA TGTGCCAGCTCACCACAGGGAGCCTACGAGCAGTACTTC.

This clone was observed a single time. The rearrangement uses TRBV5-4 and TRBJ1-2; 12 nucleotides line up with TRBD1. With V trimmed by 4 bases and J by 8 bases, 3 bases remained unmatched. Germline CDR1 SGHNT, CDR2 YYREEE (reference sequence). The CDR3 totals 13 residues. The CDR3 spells CASSGTGGKGYTF. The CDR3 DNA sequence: TGTGCCAGCAGCGGGACAGGGGGCAAAGGCTACACCTTC.

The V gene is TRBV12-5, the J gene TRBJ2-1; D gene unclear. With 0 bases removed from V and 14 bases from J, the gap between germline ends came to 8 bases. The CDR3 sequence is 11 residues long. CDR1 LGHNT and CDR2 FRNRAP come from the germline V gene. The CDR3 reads CASGLVGREFF. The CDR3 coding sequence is TGTGCTAGTGGTTTGGTCGGCAGAGAGTTCTTC. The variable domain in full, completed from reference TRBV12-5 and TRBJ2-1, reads DARVTQTPRHKVTEMGQEVTMRCQPILGHNTVFWYRQTMMQGLELLAYFRNRAPLDDSGMPKDRFSAEMPDATLATLKIQPSEPRDSAVYFCASGLVGREFFGPGTRLTVL.

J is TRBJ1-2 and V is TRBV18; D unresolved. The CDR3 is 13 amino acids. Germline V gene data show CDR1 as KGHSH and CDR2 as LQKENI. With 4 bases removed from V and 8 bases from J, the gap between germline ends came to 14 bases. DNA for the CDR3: TGTGCCAGCTCACTCCCGGGGATGGGGGGCTACACCTTC. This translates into CASSLPGMGGYTF.

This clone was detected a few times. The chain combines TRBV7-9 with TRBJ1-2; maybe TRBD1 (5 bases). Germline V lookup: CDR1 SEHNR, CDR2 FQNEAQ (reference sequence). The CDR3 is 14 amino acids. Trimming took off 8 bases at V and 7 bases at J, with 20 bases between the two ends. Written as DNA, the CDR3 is TGTGCCAGCTCGGGGCGTCAAACGAGAACTGGCTACACCTTC. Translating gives CASSGRQTRTGYTF.

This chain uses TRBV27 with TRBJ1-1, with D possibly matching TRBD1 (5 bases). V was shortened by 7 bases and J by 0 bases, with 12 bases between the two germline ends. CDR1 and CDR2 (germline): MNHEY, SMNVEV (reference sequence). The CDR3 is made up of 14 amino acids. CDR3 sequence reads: CASKVLQVNTEAFF. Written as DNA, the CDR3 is TGTGCCAGCAAAGTCTTACAGGTGAACACTGAAGCTTTCTTT.

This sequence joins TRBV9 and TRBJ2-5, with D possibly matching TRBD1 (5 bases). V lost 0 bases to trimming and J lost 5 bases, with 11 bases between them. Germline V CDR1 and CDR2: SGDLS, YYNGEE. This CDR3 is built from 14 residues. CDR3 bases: TGTGCCAGCAGCGTAGAGGGGATGGGGGAGACCCAGTACTTC. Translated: CASSVEGMGETQYF.

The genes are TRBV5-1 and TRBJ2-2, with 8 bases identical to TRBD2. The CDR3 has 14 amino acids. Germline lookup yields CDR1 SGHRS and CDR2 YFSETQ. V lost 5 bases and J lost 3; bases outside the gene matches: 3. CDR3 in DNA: TGCGCCAGCAGAGTACTAGCGGACACCGGGGAGCTGTTTTTT. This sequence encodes CASRVLADTGELFF.

CDR3 amino acids: CASSSPFGRDTQYF. CDR3 DNA sequence: TGTGCCAGCAGCTCTCCTTTCGGAAGGGATACGCAGTATTTT. The chain combines TRBV7-6 with TRBJ2-3; D unclear. V was pared by 4 bases and J by 6 bases, with 14 bases between. The germline gives CDR1 SGHVS, CDR2 FNYEAQ. This CDR3 has 14 residues.

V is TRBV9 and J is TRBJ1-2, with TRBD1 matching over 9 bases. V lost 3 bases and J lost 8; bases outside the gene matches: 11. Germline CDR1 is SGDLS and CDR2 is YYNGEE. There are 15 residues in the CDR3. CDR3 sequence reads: CASSARLQGARGYTF. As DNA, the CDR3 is TGTGCCAGCAGCGCCCGGCTACAGGGGGCGCGGGGCTACACCTTC.

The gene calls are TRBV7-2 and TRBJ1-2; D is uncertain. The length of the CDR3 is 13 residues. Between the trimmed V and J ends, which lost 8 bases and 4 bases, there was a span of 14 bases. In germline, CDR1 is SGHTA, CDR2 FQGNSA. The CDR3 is CASHPGEAYGYTF. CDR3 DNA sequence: TGTGCCAGCCATCCTGGCGAAGCCTATGGCTACACCTTC.

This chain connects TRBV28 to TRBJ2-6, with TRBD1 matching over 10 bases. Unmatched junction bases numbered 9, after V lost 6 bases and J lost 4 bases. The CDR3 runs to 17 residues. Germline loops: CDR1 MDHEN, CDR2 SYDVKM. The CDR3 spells CASSQRQGAHGANVLTF. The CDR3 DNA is TGTGCCAGCAGCCAGAGACAGGGGGCGCACGGGGCCAACGTCCTGACTTTC.